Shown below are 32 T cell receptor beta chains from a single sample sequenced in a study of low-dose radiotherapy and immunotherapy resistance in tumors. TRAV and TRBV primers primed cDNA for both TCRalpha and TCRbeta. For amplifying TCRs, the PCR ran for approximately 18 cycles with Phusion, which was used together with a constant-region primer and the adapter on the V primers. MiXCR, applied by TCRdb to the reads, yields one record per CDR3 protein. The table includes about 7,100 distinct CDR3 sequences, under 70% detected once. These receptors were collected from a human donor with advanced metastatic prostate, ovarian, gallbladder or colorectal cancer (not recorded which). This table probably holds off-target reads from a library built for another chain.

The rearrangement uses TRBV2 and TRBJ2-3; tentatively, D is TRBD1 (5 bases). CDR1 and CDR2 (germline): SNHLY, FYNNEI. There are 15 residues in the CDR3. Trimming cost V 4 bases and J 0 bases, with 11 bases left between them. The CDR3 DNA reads TGTGCCAGCAGTGTACAGGATCTTAGCACAGATACGCAGTATTTT. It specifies CASSVQDLSTDTQYF. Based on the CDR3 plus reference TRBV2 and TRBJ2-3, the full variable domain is EPEVTQTPSHQVTQMGQEVILRCVPISNHLYFYWYRQILGQKVEFLVSFYNNEISEKSEIFDDQFSVERPDGSNFTLKIRSTKLEDSAMYFCASSVQDLSTDTQYFGPGTRLTVL.

The CDR3 reads CASSERSGGRYNEQFF. The CDR3 DNA follows: TGTGCCAGCAGCGAGCGGAGCGGGGGACGCTACAATGAGCAGTTCTTC. The chain combines TRBV9 with TRBJ2-1; TRBD2 aligns across 8 bases. Germline values: CDR1 SGDLS, CDR2 YYNGEE. Trimming took 3 bases from V and 3 from J; bases not matched to a gene: 8. This CDR3 has 16 residues.

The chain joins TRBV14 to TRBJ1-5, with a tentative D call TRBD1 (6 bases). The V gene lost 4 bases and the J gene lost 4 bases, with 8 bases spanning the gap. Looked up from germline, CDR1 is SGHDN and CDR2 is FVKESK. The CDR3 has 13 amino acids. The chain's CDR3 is CASSLTGNQPQHF. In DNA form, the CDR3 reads TGTGCCAGCAGCCTAACAGGGAATCAGCCCCAGCATTTT.

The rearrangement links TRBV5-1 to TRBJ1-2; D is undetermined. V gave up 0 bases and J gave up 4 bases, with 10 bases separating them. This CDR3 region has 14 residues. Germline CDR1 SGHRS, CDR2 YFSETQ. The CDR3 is CASSLAVSGYGYTF. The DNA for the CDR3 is TGCGCCAGCAGCTTGGCCGTGTCGGGCTATGGCTACACCTTC.

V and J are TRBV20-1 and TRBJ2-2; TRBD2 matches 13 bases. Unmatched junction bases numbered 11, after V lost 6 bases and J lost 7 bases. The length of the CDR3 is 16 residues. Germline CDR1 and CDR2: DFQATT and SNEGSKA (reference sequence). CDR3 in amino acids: CSARTSGGVVDGELFF. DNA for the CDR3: TGCAGTGCCAGGACTAGCGGGGGAGTCGTGGACGGGGAGCTGTTTTTT.

Written as DNA, the CDR3 is TGCAGCGTTGAAGATCGTGCCCTGGGGTACAATGAGCAGTTCTTC. It codes for CSVEDRALGYNEQFF. The gene calls are TRBV29-1 and TRBJ2-1; D is uncertain. Trimming took 0 bases from V and 4 from J, leaving 13 bases between them. The germline V gene encodes CDR1 SQVTM and CDR2 ANQGSEA. The CDR3 loop spans 15 amino acids.

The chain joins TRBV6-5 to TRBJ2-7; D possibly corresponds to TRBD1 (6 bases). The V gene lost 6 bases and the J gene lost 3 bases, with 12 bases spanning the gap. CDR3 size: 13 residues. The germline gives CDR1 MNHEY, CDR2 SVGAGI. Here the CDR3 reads CASRYGTHYEQYF. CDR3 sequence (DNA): TGTGCCAGCAGATACGGGACACACTACGAGCAGTACTTC.

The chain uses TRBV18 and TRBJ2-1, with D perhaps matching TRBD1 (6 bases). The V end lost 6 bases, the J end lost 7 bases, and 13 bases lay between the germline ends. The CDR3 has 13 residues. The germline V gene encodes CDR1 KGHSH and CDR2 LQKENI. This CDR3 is CASSKEDRNEQFF. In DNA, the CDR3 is TGTGCCAGCTCTAAGGAGGACAGAAATGAGCAGTTCTTC.

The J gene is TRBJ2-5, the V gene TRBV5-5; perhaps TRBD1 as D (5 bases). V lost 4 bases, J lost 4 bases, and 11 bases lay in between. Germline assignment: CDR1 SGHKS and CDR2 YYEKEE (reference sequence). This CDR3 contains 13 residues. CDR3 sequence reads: CASSPDGAETQYF. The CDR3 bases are TGTGCCAGCAGCCCTGATGGGGCAGAGACCCAGTACTTC.

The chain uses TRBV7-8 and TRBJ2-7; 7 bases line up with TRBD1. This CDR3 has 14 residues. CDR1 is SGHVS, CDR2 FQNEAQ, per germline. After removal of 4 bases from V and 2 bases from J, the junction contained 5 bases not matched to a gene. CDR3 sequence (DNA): TGTGCCAGCAGCTCCCGGGACAGAACCTACGAGCAGTACTTC. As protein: CASSSRDRTYEQYF.

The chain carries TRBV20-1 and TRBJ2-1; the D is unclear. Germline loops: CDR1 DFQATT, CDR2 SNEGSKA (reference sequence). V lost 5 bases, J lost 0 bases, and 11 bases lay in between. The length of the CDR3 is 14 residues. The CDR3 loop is CSAPGSSSYNEQFF. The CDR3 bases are TGCAGTGCTCCAGGCTCGAGCTCCTACAATGAGCAGTTCTTC.

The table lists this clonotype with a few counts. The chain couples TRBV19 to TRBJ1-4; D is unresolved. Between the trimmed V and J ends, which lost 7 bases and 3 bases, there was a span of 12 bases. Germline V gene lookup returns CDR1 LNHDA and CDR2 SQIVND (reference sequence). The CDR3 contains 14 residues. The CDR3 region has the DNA TGTGCCAGTATGGAGGACGGAGCTAATGAAAAACTGTTTTTT. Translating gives CASMEDGANEKLFF.

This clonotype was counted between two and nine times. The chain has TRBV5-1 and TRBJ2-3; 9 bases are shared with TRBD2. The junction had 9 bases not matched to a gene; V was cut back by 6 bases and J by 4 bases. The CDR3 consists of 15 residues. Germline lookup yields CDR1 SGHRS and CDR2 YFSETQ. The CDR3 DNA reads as TGCGCCAGCAATCGTGGTAGCGGGGGTCCAGATACGCAGTATTTT. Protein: CASNRGSGGPDTQYF.

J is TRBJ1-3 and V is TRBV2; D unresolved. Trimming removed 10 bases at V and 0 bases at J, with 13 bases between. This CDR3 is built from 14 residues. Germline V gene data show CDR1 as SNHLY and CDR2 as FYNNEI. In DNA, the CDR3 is TGTGCCACCGTCCACTCCGTCTCTGGAAACACCATATATTTT. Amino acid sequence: CATVHSVSGNTIYF.

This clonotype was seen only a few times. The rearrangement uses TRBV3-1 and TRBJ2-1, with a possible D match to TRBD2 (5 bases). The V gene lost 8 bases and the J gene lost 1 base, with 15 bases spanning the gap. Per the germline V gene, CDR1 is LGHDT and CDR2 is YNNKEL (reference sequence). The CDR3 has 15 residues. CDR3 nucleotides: TGTGCCAGCCGACTTAGCAGCGGATCCTACAATGAGCAGTTCTTC. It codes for CASRLSSGSYNEQFF.

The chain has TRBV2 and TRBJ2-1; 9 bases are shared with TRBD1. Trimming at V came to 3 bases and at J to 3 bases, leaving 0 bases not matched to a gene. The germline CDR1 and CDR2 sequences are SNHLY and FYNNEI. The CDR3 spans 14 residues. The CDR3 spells CASSEGQGYNEQFF. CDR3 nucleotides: TGTGCCAGCAGTGAGGGACAGGGCTACAATGAGCAGTTCTTC.

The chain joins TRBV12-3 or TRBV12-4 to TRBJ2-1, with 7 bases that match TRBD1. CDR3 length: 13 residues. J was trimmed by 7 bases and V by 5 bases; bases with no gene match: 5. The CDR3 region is CASSINRGNEQFF. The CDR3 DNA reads TGTGCCAGCAGTATAAACAGGGGTAATGAGCAGTTCTTC.

The CDR3 coding sequence is TGCAGTGCCCCTTTAGGGGGCGGAAACACCATATATTTT. Protein product: CSAPLGGGNTIYF. The chain recombines TRBV20-1 with TRBJ1-3; 7 positions match TRBD1. Germline values: CDR1 DFQATT, CDR2 SNEGSKA (reference sequence). Trimming removed 6 bases from V and 4 bases from J; junction bases left unmatched: 6. The length of the CDR3 is 13 residues.

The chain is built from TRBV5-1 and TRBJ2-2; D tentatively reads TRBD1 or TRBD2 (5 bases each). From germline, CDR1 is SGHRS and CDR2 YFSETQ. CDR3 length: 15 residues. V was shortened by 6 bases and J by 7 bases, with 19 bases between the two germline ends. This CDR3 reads CASTTGPGEFGELFF. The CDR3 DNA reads TGCGCCAGCACCACGGGGCCAGGCGAGTTCGGGGAGCTGTTTTTT. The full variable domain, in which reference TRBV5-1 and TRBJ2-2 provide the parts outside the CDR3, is KAGVTQTPRYLIKTRGQQVTLSCSPISGHRSVSWYQQTPGQGLQFLFEYFSETQRNKGNFPGRFSGRQFSNSRSEMNVSTLELGDSALYLCASTTGPGEFGELFFGEGSRLTVL.

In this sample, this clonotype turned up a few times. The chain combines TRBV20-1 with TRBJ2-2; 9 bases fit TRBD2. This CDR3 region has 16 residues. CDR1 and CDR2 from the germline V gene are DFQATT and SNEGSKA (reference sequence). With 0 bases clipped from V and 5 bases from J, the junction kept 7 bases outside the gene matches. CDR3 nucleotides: TGCAGTGCTAGAGATCCAGCGGGAGGCGAAACCGGGGAGCTGTTTTTT. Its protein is CSARDPAGGETGELFF.

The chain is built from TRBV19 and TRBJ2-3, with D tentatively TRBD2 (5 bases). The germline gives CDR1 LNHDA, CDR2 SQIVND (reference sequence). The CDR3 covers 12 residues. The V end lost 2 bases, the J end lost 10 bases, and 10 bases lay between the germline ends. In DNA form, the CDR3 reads TGTGCCAGTAGTATAAGGAGCGGTCCGCAGTATTTT. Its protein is CASSIRSGPQYF.

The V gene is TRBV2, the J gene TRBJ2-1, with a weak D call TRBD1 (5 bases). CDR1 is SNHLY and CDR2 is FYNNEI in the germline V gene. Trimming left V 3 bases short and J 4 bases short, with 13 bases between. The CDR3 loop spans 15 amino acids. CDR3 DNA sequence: TGTGCCAGCAGTGATTGGTCCCCAGGGTACAATGAGCAGTTCTTC. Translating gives CASSDWSPGYNEQFF.

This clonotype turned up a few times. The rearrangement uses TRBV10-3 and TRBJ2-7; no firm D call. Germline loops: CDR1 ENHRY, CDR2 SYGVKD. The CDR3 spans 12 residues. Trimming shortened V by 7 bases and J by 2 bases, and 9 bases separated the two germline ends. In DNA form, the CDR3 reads TGTGCCATCATGTCACAGACCTACGAGCAGTACTTC. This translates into CAIMSQTYEQYF.

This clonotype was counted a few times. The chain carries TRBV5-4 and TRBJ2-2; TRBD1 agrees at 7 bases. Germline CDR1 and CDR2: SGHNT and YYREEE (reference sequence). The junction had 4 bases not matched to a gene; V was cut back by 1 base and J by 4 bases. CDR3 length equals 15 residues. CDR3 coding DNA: TGTGCCAGCAGCTTGTCCGACAGGGCCACCGGGGAGCTGTTTTTT. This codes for CASSLSDRATGELFF.

The CDR3 region is CASSPQSSGDTQYF. CDR3 nucleotides: TGTGCCAGCTCACCACAGAGCTCGGGGGATACGCAGTATTTT. The rearrangement links TRBV18 to TRBJ2-3; TRBD2 might be the D (5 bases). V shed 1 base and J shed 6 bases, with 11 bases lying between them. Germline loops: CDR1 KGHSH, CDR2 LQKENI. This CDR3 comprises 14 residues.

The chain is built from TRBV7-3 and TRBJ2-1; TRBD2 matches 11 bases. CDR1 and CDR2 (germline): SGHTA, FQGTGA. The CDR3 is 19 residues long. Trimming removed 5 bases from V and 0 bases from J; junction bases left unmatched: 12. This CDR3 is CASSPRLAGFLSSYNEQFF. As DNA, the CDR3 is TGTGCCAGCAGCCCCCGACTAGCGGGATTCCTTAGCTCCTACAATGAGCAGTTCTTC.

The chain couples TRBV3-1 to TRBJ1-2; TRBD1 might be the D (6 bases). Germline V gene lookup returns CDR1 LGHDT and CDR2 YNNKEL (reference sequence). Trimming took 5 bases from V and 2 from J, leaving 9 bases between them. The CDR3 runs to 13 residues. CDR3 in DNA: TGTGCCAGCAGCAAACAGGGAAACTATGGCTACACCTTC. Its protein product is CASSKQGNYGYTF. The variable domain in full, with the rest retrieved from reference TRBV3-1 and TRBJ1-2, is DTAVSQTPKYLVTQMGNDKSIKCEQNLGHDTMYWYKQDSKKFLKIMFSYNNKELIINETVPNRFSPKSPDKAHLNLHINSLELGDSAVYFCASSKQGNYGYTFGSGTRLTVV.

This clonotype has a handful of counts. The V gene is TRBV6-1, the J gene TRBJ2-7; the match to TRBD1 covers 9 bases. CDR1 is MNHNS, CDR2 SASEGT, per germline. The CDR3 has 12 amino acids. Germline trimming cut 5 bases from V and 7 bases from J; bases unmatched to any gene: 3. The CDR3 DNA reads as TGTGCCAGCAGTTACGGGACAGGGGAGCAGTACTTC. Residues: CASSYGTGEQYF.

CDR3: CASSISDSDYGYTF. CDR3 nucleotide sequence: TGTGCCAGTAGTATATCGGACAGCGACTATGGCTACACCTTC. The chain carries TRBV19 and TRBJ1-2, with D perhaps TRBD1 (6 bases). Germline V lookup: CDR1 LNHDA, CDR2 SQIVND (reference sequence). The CDR3 is 14 residues long. V was cut by 2 bases and J by 3 bases, with 10 bases left in between.

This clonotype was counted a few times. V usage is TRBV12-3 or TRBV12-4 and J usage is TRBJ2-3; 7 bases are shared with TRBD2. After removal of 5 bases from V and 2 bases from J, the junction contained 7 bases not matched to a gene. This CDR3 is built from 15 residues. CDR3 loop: CASSPGLLLTDTQYF. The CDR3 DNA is TGTGCCAGCAGTCCGGGACTATTACTCACAGATACGCAGTATTTT.

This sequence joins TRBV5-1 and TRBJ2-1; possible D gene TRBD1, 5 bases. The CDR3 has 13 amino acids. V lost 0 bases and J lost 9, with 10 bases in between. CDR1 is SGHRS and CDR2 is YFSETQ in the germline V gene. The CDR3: CASSLVPGLEQFF. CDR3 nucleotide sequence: TGCGCCAGCAGCTTGGTCCCAGGGCTTGAGCAGTTCTTC.

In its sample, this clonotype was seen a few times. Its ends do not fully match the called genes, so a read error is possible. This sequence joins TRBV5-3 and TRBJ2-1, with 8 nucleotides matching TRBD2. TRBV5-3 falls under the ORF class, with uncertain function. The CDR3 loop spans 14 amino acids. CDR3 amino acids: CASSFQREINEQFF. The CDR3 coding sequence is TGTGCCAGCAGCTTCCAGCGGGAGATTAATGAGCAGTTCTTC.